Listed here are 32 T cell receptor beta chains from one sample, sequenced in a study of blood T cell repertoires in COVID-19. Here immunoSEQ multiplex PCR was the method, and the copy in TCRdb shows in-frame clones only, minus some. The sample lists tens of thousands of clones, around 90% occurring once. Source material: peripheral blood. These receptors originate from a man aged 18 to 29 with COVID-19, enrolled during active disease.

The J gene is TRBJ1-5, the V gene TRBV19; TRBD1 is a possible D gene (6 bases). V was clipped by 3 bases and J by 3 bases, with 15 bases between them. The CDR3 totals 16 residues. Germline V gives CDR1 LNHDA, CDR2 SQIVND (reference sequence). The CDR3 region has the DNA TGTGCCAGTAGTATCGCCAGCAGGGGCTTCAATCAGCCCCAGCATTTT. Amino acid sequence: CASSIASRGFNQPQHF.

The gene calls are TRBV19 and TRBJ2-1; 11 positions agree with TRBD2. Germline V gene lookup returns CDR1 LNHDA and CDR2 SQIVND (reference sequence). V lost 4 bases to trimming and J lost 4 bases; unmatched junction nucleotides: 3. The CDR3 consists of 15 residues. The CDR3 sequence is CASSRPSGRYNEQFF. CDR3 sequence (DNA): TGTGCCAGTAGTAGGCCTAGCGGGAGGTACAATGAGCAGTTCTTC.

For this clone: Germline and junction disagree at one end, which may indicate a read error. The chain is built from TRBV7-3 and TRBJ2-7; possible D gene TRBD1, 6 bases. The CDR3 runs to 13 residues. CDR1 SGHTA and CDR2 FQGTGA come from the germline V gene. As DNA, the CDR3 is TGTGCCAGCAGCCGCGGACAGAACTACGAGCAGTACTTT. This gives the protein CASSRGQNYEQYF.

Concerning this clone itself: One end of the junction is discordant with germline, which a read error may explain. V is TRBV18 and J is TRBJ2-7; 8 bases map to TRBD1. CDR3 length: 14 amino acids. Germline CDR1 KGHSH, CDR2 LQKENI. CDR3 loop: CASSPGTGSSEQYF. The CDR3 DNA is TGTGCCAGCTCACCCGGGACAGGCTCCTCCGAGCAGTACTTC. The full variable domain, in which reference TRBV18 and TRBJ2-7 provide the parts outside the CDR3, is NAGVMQNPRHLVRRRGQEARLRCSPMKGHSHVYWYRQLPEEGLKFMVYLQKENIIDESGMPKERFSAEFPKEGPSILRIQQVVRGDSAAYFCASSPGTGSSEQYFGPGTRLTVT.

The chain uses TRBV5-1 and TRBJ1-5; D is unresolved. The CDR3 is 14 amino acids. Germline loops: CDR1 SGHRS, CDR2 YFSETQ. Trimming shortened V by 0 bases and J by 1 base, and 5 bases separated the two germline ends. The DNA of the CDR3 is TGCGCCAGCAGCTTGGGAGGGAGCAATCAGCCCCAGCATTTT. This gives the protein CASSLGGSNQPQHF.

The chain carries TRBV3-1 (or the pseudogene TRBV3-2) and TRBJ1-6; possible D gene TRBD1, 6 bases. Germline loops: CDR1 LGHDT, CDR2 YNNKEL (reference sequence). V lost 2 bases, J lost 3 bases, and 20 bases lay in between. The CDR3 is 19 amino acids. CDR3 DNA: TGTGCCAGCAGCCAATTGGGCGCCGGGACAAGGGTCTATAATTCACCCCTCCACTTT. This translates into CASSQLGAGTRVYNSPLHF.

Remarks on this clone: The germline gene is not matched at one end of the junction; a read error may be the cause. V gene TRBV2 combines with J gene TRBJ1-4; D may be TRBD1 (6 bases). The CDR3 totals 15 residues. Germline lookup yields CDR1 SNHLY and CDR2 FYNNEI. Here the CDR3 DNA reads TGTGCCAGCGGTACCTCGGGGGGGGCGGGTGAAAAACTGCTTTTT. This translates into CASGTSGGAGEKLLF. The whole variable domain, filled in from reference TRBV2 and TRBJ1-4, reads EPEVTQTPSHQVTQMGQEVILRCVPISNHLYFYWYRQILGQKVEFLVSFYNNEISEKSEIFDDQFSVERPDGSNFTLKIRSTKLEDSAMYFCASGTSGGAGEKLLFGSGTQLSVL.

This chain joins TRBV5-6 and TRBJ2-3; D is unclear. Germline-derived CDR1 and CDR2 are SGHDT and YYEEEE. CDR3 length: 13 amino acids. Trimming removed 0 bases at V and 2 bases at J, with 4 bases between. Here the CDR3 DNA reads TGTGCCAGCAGCTTGGGGCCCACAGATACGCAGTATTTT. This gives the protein CASSLGPTDTQYF.

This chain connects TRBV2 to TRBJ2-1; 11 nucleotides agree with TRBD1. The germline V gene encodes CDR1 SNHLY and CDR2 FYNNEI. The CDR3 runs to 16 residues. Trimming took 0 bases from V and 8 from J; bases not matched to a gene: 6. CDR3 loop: CASSEALGQGAYEQFF. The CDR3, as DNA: TGTGCCAGCAGTGAAGCGCTAGGACAGGGGGCCTATGAGCAGTTCTTC.

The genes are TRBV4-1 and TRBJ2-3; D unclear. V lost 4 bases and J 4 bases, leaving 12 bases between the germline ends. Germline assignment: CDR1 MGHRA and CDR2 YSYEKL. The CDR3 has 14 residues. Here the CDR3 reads CASSPQVGPDTQYF. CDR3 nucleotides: TGCGCCAGCAGCCCTCAGGTTGGGCCAGATACGCAGTATTTT.

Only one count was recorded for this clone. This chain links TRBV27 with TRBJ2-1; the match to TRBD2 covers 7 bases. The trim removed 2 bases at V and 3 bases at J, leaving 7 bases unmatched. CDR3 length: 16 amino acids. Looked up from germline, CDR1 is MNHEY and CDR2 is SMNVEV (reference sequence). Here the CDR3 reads CASSLQGGSGYNEQFF. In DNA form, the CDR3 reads TGTGCCAGCAGTTTACAAGGCGGGAGCGGCTACAATGAGCAGTTCTTC.

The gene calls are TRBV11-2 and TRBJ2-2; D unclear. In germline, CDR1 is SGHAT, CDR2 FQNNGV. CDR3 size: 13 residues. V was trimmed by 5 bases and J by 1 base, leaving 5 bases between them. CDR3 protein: CASSTMNTGELFF. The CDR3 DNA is TGTGCCAGCAGCACAATGAACACCGGGGAGCTGTTTTTT.

The CDR3 DNA reads TGTGCCAGCAGTGAGACAGGGGGCGTAACTGAAGCTTTCTTT. Protein product: CASSETGGVTEAFF. The V call is TRBV6-4, the J call TRBJ1-1; 10 bases are a match to TRBD1. Per the germline V gene, CDR1 is MRHNA and CDR2 is SNTAGT. The V gene end was trimmed by 3 bases and the J gene end by 5 bases; junction bases not matched to a gene: 3. This CDR3 is built from 14 residues.

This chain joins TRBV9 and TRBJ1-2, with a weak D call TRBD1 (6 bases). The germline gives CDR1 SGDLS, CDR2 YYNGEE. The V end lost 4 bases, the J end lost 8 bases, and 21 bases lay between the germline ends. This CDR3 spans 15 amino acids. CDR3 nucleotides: TGTGCCAGCAGCCCAGGGGCAGGGAAGACTGGAGGCTACACCTTC. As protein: CASSPGAGKTGGYTF.

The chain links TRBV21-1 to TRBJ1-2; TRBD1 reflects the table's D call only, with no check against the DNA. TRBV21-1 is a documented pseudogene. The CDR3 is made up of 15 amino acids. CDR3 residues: CASSLAGRGFYGYTF. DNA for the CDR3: TGTGCCAGCAGCCTTGCGGGCAGGGGCTTCTATGGCTACACCTTC.

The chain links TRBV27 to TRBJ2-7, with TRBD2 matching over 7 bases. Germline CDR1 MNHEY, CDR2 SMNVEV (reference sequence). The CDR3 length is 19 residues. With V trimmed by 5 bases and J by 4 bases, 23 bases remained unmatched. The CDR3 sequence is CASSPRVGSGIAARYEQYF. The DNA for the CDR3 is TGTGCCAGCAGTCCCCGGGTAGGGAGCGGGATAGCGGCGAGATACGAGCAGTACTTC.

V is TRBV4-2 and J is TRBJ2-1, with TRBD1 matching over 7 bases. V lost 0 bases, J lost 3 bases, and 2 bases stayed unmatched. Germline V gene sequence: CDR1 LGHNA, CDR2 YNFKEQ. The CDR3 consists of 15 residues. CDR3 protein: CASSQERGLYNEQFF. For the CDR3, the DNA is TGTGCCAGCAGCCAAGAGAGGGGGCTCTACAATGAGCAGTTCTTC.

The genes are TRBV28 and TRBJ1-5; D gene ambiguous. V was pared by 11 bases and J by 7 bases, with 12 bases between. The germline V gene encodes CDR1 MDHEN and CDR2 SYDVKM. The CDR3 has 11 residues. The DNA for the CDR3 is TGTGCCGCTAGATCCGGGCAGCCCCAGCATTTT. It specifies CAARSGQPQHF.

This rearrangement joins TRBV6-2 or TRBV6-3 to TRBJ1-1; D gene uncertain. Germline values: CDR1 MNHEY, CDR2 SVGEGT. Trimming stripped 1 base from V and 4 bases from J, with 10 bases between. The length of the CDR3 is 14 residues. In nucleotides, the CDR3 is TGTGCCAGCAGTTACTGGGCTCCAGGCACTGAAGCTTTCTTT. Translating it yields CASSYWAPGTEAFF.

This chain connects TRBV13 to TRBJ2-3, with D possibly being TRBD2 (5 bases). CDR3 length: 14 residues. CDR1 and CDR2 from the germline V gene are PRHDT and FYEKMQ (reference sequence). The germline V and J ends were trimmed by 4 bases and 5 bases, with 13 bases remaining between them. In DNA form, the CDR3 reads TGTGCCAGCAGCTCCGGGCTCGGAGGAGATACGCAGTATTTT. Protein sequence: CASSSGLGGDTQYF. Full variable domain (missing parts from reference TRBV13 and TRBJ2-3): AAGVIQSPRHLIKEKRETATLKCYPIPRHDTVYWYQQGPGQDPQFLISFYEKMQSDKGSIPDRFSAQQFSDYHSELNMSSLELGDSALYFCASSSGLGGDTQYFGPGTRLTVL.

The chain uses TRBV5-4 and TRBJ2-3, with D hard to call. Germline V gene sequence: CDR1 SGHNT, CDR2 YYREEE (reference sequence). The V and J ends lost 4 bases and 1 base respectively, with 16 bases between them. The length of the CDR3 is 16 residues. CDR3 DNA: TGTGCCAGCAGCCTACCCGGAGTTTCGGGCACAGATACGCAGTATTTT. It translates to CASSLPGVSGTDTQYF.

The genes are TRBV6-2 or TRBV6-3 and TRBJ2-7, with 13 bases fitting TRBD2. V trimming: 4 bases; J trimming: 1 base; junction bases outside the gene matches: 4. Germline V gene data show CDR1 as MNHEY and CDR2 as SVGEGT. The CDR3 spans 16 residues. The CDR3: CASSSGTSGISYEQYF. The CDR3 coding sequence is TGTGCCAGCAGTTCCGGGACTAGCGGGATTTCCTACGAGCAGTACTTC.

CDR3 DNA sequence: TGTGCCAGCAAAGTAGCGGGAGCCTCCCCCACCGGGGAGCTGTTTTTT. It yields the protein CASKVAGASPTGELFF. V and J are TRBV2 and TRBJ2-2, with 9 bases that match TRBD2. The CDR3 covers 16 residues. The germline gives CDR1 SNHLY, CDR2 FYNNEI. V lost 7 bases and J lost 4; bases outside the gene matches: 10. Full variable domain (missing parts from reference TRBV2 and TRBJ2-2): EPEVTQTPSHQVTQMGQEVILRCVPISNHLYFYWYRQILGQKVEFLVSFYNNEISEKSEIFDDQFSVERPDGSNFTLKIRSTKLEDSAMYFCASKVAGASPTGELFFGEGSRLTVL.

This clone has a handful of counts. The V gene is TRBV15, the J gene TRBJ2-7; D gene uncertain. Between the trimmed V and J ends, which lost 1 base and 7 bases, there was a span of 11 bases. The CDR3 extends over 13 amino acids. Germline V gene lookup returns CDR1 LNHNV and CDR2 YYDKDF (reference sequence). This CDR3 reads CATSRVRFWEQYF. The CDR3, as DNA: TGTGCCACCAGCAGAGTGCGGTTTTGGGAGCAGTACTTC.

CDR3 amino acids: CASSIGAGVYNEQFF. CDR3 nucleotide sequence: TGTGCCAGTAGTATCGGTGCGGGAGTATACAATGAGCAGTTCTTC. The chain combines TRBV19 with TRBJ2-1, with TRBD2 identical over 7 bases. The germline V gene encodes CDR1 LNHDA and CDR2 SQIVND (reference sequence). CDR3 length equals 15 residues. V lost 3 bases and J lost 4; bases outside the gene matches: 6.

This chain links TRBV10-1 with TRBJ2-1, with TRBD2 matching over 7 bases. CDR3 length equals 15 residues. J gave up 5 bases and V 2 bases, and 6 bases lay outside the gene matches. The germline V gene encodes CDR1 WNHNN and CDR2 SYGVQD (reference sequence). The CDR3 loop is CASSETLAANNEQFF. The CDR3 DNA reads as TGCGCCAGCAGTGAGACTCTAGCGGCCAACAATGAGCAGTTCTTC.

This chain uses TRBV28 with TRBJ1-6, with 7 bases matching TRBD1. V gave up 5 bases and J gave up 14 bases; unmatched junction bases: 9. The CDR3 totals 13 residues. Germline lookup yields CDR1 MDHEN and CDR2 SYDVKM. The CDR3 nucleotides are TGTGCCAGCAGTCTTGACAGGGTTCGGGCCCTCCACTTT. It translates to CASSLDRVRALHF.

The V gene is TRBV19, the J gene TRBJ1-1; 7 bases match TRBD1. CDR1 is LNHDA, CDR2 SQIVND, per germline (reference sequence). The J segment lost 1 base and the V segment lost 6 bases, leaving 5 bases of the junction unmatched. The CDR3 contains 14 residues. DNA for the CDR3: TGTGCCAGTAGAAACAGGGGCCAGAACACTGAAGCTTTCTTT. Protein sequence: CASRNRGQNTEAFF.

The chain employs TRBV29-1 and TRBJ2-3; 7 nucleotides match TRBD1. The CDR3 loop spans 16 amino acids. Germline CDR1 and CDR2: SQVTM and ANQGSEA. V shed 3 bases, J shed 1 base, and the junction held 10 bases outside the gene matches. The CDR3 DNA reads TGCAGCGTTGATTCGGGCCGGGACAGACGCACAGATACGCAGTATTTT. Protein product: CSVDSGRDRRTDTQYF.

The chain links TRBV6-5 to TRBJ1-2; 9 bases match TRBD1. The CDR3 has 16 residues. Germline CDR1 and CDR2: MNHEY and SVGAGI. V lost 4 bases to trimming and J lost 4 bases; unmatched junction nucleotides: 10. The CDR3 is CASSWLQGARGYGYTF. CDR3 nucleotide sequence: TGTGCCAGCAGTTGGTTACAGGGGGCTAGGGGCTATGGCTACACCTTC.

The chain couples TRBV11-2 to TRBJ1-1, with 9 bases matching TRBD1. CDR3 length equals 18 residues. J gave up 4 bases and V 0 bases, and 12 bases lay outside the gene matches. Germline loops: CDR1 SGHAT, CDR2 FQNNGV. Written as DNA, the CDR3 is TGTGCCAGCAGCTTAGATATTTACCCTGGGACAGGGACCACTGAAGCTTTCTTT. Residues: CASSLDIYPGTGTTEAFF.

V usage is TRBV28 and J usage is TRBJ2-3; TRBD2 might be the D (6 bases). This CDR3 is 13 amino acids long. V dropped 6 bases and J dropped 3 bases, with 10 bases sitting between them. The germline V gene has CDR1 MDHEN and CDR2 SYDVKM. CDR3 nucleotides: TGTGCCAGCAGGCTACTAGCTACAGATACGCAGTATTTT. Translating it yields CASRLLATDTQYF.